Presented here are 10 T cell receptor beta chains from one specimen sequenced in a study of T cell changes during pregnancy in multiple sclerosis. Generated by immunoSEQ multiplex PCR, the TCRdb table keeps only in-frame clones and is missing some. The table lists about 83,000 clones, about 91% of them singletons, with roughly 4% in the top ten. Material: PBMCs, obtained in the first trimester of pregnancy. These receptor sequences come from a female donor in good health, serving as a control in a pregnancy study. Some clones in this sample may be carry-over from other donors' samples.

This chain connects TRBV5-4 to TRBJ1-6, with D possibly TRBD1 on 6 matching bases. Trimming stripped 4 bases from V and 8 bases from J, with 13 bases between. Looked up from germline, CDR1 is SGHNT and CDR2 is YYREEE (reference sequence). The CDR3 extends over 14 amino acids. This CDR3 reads CASSVRGLDSPLHF. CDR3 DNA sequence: TGTGCCAGCAGCGTCAGGGGTTTGGATTCACCCCTCCACTTT.

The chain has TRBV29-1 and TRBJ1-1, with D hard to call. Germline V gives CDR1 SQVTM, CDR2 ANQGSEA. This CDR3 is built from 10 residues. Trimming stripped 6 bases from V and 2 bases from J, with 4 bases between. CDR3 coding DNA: TGCAGCGTCGGTAACACTGAAGCTTTCTTT. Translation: CSVGNTEAFF.

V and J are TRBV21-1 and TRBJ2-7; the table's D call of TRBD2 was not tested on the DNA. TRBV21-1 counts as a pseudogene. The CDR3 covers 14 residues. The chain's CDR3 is CASSKGGSSYEQYF. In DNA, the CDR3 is TGTGCCAGCAGCAAAGGCGGGAGCTCCTACGAGCAGTACTTC.

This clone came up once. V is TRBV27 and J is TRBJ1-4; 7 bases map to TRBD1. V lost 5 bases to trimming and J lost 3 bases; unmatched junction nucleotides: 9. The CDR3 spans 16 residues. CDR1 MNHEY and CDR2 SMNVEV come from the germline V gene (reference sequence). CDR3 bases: TGTGCCAGCAGTAAGGGGGCGTGGGTTCCTAATGAAAAACTGTTTTTT. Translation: CASSKGAWVPNEKLFF. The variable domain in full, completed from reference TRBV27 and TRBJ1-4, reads EAQVTQNPRYLITVTGKKLTVTCSQNMNHEYMSWYRQDPGLGLRQIYYSMNVEVTDKGDVPEGYKVSRKEKRNFPLILESPSPNQTSLYFCASSKGAWVPNEKLFFGSGTQLSVL.

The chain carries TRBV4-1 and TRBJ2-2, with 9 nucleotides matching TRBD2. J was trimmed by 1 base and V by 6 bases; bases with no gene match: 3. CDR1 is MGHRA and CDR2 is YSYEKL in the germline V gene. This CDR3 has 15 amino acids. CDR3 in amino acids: CASSFSGRNTGELFF. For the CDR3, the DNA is TGCGCCAGCAGTTTTAGCGGGAGGAACACCGGGGAGCTGTTTTTT.

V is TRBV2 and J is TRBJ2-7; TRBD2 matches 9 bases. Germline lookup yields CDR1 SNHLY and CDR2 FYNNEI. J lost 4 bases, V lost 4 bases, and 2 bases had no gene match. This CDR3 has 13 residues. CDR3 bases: TGTGCCAGCAGTGGACTAGCGGAGTACGAGCAGTACTTC. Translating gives CASSGLAEYEQYF.

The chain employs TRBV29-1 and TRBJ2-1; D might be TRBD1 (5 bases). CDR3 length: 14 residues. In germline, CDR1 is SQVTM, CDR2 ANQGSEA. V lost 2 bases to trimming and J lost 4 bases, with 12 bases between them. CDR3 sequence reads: CSVETPDSYNEQFF. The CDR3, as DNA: TGCAGCGTTGAAACCCCTGACAGTTACAATGAGCAGTTCTTC.

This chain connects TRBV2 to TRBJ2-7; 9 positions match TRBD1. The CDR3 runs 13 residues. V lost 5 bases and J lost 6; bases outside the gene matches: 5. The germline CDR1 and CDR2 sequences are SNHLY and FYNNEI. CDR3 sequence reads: CASSKDRGSEQYF. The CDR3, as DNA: TGTGCCAGCAGTAAGGACAGGGGTAGCGAGCAGTACTTC.

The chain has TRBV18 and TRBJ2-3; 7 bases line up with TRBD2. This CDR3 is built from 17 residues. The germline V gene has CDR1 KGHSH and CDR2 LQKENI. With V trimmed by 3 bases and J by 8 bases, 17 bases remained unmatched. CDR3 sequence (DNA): TGTGCCAGCTCACCCCAACCACCCGGGACTACTCCGGGTACGCAGTATTTT. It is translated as CASSPQPPGTTPGTQYF. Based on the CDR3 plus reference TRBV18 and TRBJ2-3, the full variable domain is NAGVMQNPRHLVRRRGQEARLRCSPMKGHSHVYWYRQLPEEGLKFMVYLQKENIIDESGMPKERFSAEFPKEGPSILRIQQVVRGDSAAYFCASSPQPPGTTPGTQYFGPGTRLTVL.

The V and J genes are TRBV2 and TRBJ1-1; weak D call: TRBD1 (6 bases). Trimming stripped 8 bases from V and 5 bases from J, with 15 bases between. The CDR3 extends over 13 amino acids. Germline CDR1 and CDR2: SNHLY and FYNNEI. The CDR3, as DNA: TGTGCCAGCTCTTACAGGGAGGGGACTGAAGCTTTCTTT. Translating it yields CASSYREGTEAFF.